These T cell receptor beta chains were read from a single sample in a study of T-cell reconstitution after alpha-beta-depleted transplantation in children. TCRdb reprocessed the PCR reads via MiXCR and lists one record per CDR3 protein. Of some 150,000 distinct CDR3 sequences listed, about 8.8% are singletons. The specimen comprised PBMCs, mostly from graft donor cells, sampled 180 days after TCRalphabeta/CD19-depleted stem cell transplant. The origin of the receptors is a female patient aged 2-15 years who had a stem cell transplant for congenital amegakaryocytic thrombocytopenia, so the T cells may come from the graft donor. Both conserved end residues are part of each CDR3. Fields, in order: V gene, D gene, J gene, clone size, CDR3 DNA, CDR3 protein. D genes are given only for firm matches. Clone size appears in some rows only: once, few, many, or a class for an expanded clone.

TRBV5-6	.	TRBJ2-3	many	TGTGCCAGCAGCGGCTTCGCGGGAAGCACAGATACGCAGTATTTT	CASSGFAGSTDTQYF
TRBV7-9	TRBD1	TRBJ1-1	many	TGTGCCAGCAGCTTCTCCCAGGGGGACACTGAAGCTTTCTTT	CASSFSQGDTEAFF
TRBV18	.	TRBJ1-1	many	TGTGCCAGCTCACCAGTTATGAACACTGAAGCTTTCTTT	CASSPVMNTEAFF
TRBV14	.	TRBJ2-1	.	TGTGCCAGCAGCCATGGACGGAGACATTTCTTC	CASSHGRRHFF
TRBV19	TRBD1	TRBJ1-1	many	TGTGCCAGTAGAAGACAGGGGTGGGTCGCTGAAGCTTTCTTT	CASRRQGWVAEAFF
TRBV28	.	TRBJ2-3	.	TGTGCCAGCAGTTCCCCGACAGCTAGCACAGATACGCAGTATTTT	CASSSPTASTDTQYF
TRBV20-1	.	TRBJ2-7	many	TGCAGTGCTAGTCAGTCTCGGGGACCCTACGAGCAGTACTTC	CSASQSRGPYEQYF
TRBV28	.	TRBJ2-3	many	TGTGCCAGCAGCCCCCGGGCGCAGTATTTT	CASSPRAQYF
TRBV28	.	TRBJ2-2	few	TGTGCCAGCAGCCTCCCGTGGGGCACAGCCACCGGGGAGCTGTTTTTT	CASSLPWGTATGELFF
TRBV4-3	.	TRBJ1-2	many	TGCGCCAGCAGCCAAGAAAGGGCGAATTTCTATGGCTACACCTTC	CASSQERANFYGYTF
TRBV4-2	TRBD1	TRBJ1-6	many	TGTGCCAGCAGCCATCCGGGACAGGCATCTAATTCACCCCTCCACTTT	CASSHPGQASNSPLHF
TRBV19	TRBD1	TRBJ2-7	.	TGTGCCAGTAGTGTATCCGGGACAGGGGGCGACGAGCAGTACTTC	CASSVSGTGGDEQYF
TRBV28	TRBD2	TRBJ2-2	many	TGTGCCAGCAGCCCTACTAGCGGGAGGCCCGCTTGGAAGGAGCTGTTTTTT	CASSPTSGRPAWKELFF
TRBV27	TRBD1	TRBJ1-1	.	TGTGCCAGCAGTGGGGTGGGACAGACAGTGGCTTTCTTT	CASSGVGQTVAFF
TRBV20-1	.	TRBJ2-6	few	TGCAGTGCAGCTAAGGGTGCTGGGGCCAACGGCCTGACTTTC	CSAAKGAGANGLTF
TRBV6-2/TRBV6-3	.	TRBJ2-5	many	TGTGCCAGCAGTACGGCAAGACCAAACCAGTACCAAGAGACCCAGTACTTC	CASSTARPNQYQETQYF
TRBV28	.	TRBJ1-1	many	TGTGCCACCGACAACACTTTAAACACTGAAGCTTTCTTT	CATDNTLNTEAFF
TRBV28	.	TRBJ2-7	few	TGTGCCAGCAGTCCACTTTACGGGGGCCAGAAGTCCTACGAGCAGTACTTC	CASSPLYGGQKSYEQYF
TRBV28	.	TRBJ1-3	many	TGTGCCAGCAGACAGGGTTCTGGAAACACCATATATTTT	CASRQGSGNTIYF
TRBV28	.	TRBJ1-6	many	TGTGCCAGTTTGTCGGCAGCCTATAATTCACCCCTCCACTTT	CASLSAAYNSPLHF
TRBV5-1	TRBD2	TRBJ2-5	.	TGCGCCAGCAGCCCCGGGACTAGCGCGGAGACCCAGTACTTC	CASSPGTSAETQYF
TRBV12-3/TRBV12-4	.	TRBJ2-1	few	TGTGCCAGCAGTTTAGCCGGTTTGAATGAGCAGTTCTTC	CASSLAGLNEQFF
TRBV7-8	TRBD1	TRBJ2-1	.	TGTGCCAGCAGCTTAGTCGGGACAGGGGGCAATGAGCAGTTCTTC	CASSLVGTGGNEQFF
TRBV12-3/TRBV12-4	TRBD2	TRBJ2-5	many	TGTGCCAGCAGTTCCAATAGCGGGAGGGTGGAAGAGACCCAGTACTTC	CASSSNSGRVEETQYF
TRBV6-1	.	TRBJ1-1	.	TGTGCCAGCAGCCTCCGGGAGGGTGAAGCTTTCTTT	CASSLREGEAFF
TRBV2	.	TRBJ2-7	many	TGTGCCAGCAGTGAGAAGAGAACGGCCTACGAGCAGTACTTC	CASSEKRTAYEQYF
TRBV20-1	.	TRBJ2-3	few	TGCAGTGCTAACCCACTCCGCGATTGGAGGACAGATACGCAGTATTTT	CSANPLRDWRTDTQYF
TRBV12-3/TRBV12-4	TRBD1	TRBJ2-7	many	TGTGCCAGCAGTTTACGGGCGAAGTTTATGGAGCACAGGGGGCAGCACGAGCAGTACTTC	CASSLRAKFMEHRGQHEQYF
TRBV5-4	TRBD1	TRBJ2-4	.	TGTGCCAGCAGCTTGGCCATGGGACAGGGGACAAGGATTCAGTACTTC	CASSLAMGQGTRIQYF
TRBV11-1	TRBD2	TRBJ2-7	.	TGTGCCAGCAAGACTCCGGGACTAGCGGGCATACCCAGGGCAGGCGAGCAGTACTTC	CASKTPGLAGIPRAGEQYF
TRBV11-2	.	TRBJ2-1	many	TGTGCCAGCAGCCCCGGACCAATGCCTCCCGATGAGCAGTTCTTC	CASSPGPMPPDEQFF
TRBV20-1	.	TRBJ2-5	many	TGCAGTGCTAGACTCATCGGGCTTCGGGAATACGCGGAGACCCAGTACTTC	CSARLIGLREYAETQYF
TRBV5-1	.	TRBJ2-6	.	TGCGCCAGCAGCTTGGTACGGCAGGGAACCCACTCTGGGGCCAACGTCCTGACTTTC	CASSLVRQGTHSGANVLTF
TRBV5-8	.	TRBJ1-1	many	TGTGCCAGCAGCTTGGTTCGGGGTTTCACTGAAGCTTTCTTT	CASSLVRGFTEAFF
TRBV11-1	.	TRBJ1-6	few	TGTGCCAGCAGCTTAGTAGTCGATTCACCCCTCCACTTT	CASSLVVDSPLHF
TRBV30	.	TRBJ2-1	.	TGTGCCTGGAGTGTACAGATCGTTTGGAATGAGCAGTTCTTC	CAWSVQIVWNEQFF
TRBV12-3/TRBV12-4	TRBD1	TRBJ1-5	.	TGTGCCAGCAGCCACCGGGACAGCAATAGCAATCAGCCCCAGCATTTT	CASSHRDSNSNQPQHF
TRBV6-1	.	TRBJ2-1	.	TGTGCCAGCAGTCAGGACATGGGTCGGTTCAATGAGCAGTTCTTC	CASSQDMGRFNEQFF
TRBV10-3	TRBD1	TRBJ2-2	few	TGTGCCATCAGCGGGACAGACGACACCGGGGAGCTGTTTTTT	CAISGTDDTGELFF
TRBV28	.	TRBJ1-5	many	TGTGCCAGCAGTTATCAGATTTTAAATCAGCCCCAGCATTTT	CASSYQILNQPQHF
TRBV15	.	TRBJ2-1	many	TGTGCCACCAGCAGAGAGCTCGCGACTATTGAGCAGTTCTTC	CATSRELATIEQFF
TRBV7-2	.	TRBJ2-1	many	TGTGCCAGCAGCTTAGGATTAGACACCGAGCAGTTCTTC	CASSLGLDTEQFF